These 7 T cell receptor beta chains originate from one sample sequenced in a study of blood T cell repertoires in COVID-19. TCRdb keeps only in-frame clones here, not all; method: immunoSEQ multiplex PCR. The sample holds around 250,000 clones; approximately 78% are singletons and the top ten take roughly 5.3%. The sequencing sample was made of PBMCs or T cells enriched from blood (not recorded which). These receptors were taken from a man aged 35-49 years who had been exposed to COVID-19.

The chain has TRBV10-3 and TRBJ2-2; 13 nucleotides agree with TRBD2. Looked up from germline, CDR1 is ENHRY and CDR2 is SYGVKD. The CDR3 loop spans 16 amino acids. With V trimmed by 6 bases and J by 7 bases, 8 bases remained unmatched. The CDR3 here is CAISGGLAGDIGELFF. The CDR3 coding sequence is TGTGCCATCAGCGGTGGACTAGCGGGAGATATCGGGGAGCTGTTTTTT.

J is TRBJ1-2 and V is TRBV20-1; maybe TRBD1 (5 bases). V shed 6 bases and J shed 13 bases, with 15 bases lying between them. Germline V gives CDR1 DFQATT, CDR2 SNEGSKA (reference sequence). The CDR3 runs to 10 residues. CDR3 bases: TGCAGTGCCCCGTTGGGGGGTTCCACCTTC. This gives the protein CSAPLGGSTF.

This chain joins TRBV5-1 and TRBJ2-1; 7 nucleotides agree with TRBD2. Germline values: CDR1 SGHRS, CDR2 YFSETQ. CDR3 size: 20 residues. Trimming cost V 0 bases and J 0 bases; bases outside gene matches: 15. The CDR3 here is CASSLVSYRGRDSSYNEQFF. CDR3 nucleotide sequence: TGCGCCAGCAGCTTGGTGTCATATCGGGGGAGGGATAGCTCCTACAATGAGCAGTTCTTC.

CDR3 nucleotides: TGTGCCAGCAGCCCCCGACCGAGGTTTCAGAGAACAGGGGCCAATGAGCAGTTCTTC. As protein: CASSPRPRFQRTGANEQFF. The V and J genes are TRBV14 and TRBJ2-1; 7 nucleotides match TRBD1. This CDR3 has 19 residues. J gave up 6 bases and V 4 bases, and 21 bases lay outside the gene matches. Germline V lookup: CDR1 SGHDN, CDR2 FVKESK.

This clone was seen a single time. The chain has TRBV2 and TRBJ1-1; maybe TRBD1 (5 bases). Germline V gene lookup returns CDR1 SNHLY and CDR2 FYNNEI. This CDR3 contains 13 residues. V was trimmed by 7 bases and J by 0 bases, leaving 9 bases between them. The DNA for the CDR3 is TGTGCCAGCACAGACAGCATGAACACTGAAGCTTTCTTT. Encoded protein: CASTDSMNTEAFF. Full variable domain (remainder filled in from reference TRBV2 and TRBJ1-1): EPEVTQTPSHQVTQMGQEVILRCVPISNHLYFYWYRQILGQKVEFLVSFYNNEISEKSEIFDDQFSVERPDGSNFTLKIRSTKLEDSAMYFCASTDSMNTEAFFGQGTRLTVV.

This chain links TRBV25-1 with TRBJ1-2; 7 bases are a match to TRBD1. This CDR3 is 14 amino acids long. Germline CDR1 is MGHDK and CDR2 is SYGVNS. J was trimmed by 4 bases and V by 4 bases; bases with no gene match: 6. CDR3 in DNA: TGTGCCAGCAGTGGATTGGACAGGTCCTATGGCTACACCTTC. Its translation: CASSGLDRSYGYTF.

CDR3 amino acids: CASSHRDRGLGTGELFF. As DNA, the CDR3 is TGTGCCAGCAGCCATAGGGACAGGGGGCTGGGGACCGGGGAGCTGTTTTTT. The rearrangement links TRBV4-2 to TRBJ2-2, with 12 bases aligning to TRBD1. The CDR3 consists of 17 residues. Trimming cost V 3 bases and J 5 bases; bases outside gene matches: 7. Germline loops: CDR1 LGHNA, CDR2 YNFKEQ.